The 19 T cell receptor beta chains presented below share a single source sample, sequenced in a study of T cell changes during pregnancy in multiple sclerosis. Profiled with immunoSEQ multiplex PCR; TCRdb holds only in-frame clones, not every one. This repertoire shows about 71,000 clones, about 91% found once; its top ten account for roughly 5.7%. This specimen was CD8+ T cells from peripheral blood mononuclear cells, taken before pregnancy. These TCRs come from a female donor with multiple sclerosis, enrolled in a pregnancy study.

The gene calls are TRBV9 and TRBJ2-1; D gene uncertain. The CDR3 totals 14 residues. CDR1 is SGDLS, CDR2 YYNGEE, per germline. V was cut by 0 bases and J by 8 bases, with 12 bases left in between. The CDR3, as DNA: TGTGCCAGCAGCGTAGTGACTGGGTCGGATGAGCAGTTCTTC. This gives the protein CASSVVTGSDEQFF.

CDR3 in DNA: TGCGCCAGCACCCCGGGGGGAACCTACAATGAGCAGTTCTTC. Protein product: CASTPGGTYNEQFF. V gene TRBV4-1 combines with J gene TRBJ2-1, with 7 bases identical to TRBD2. J was trimmed by 2 bases and V by 7 bases; bases with no gene match: 5. CDR3 length: 14 residues. The germline V gene encodes CDR1 MGHRA and CDR2 YSYEKL.

CDR3: CASSPTDSAGNTIYF. The CDR3 bases are TGTGCCAGCAGTCCAACGGACAGCGCTGGAAACACCATATATTTT. The chain has TRBV27 and TRBJ1-3, with D perhaps TRBD1 (6 bases). This CDR3 is built from 15 residues. Trimming took 5 bases from V and 2 from J, leaving 13 bases between them. Germline V gene data show CDR1 as MNHEY and CDR2 as SMNVEV (reference sequence).

The chain uses TRBV10-1 and TRBJ2-7; 9 nucleotides match TRBD1. Germline assignment: CDR1 WNHNN and CDR2 SYGVQD (reference sequence). V was clipped by 5 bases and J by 2 bases; unmatched bases: 7. The CDR3 consists of 15 residues. CDR3 sequence (DNA): TGCGCCAGCAGTCCGGGACAGGGACTTACCTACGAGCAGTACTTC. It yields the protein CASSPGQGLTYEQYF.

The gene calls are TRBV6-5 and TRBJ1-5; no clear D gene. The germline V gene encodes CDR1 MNHEY and CDR2 SVGAGI. The CDR3 spans 13 residues. Trimming cost V 0 bases and J 5 bases, with 5 bases left between them. The CDR3 reads CASSYSVDQPQHF. CDR3 coding DNA: TGTGCCAGCAGTTACTCGGTAGATCAGCCCCAGCATTTT.

The chain recombines TRBV19 with TRBJ1-6; D perhaps matches TRBD1 (5 bases). Trimming removed 3 bases from V and 9 bases from J, with 9 bases in between. CDR1 and CDR2 (germline): LNHDA, SQIVND (reference sequence). This CDR3 comprises 13 residues. CDR3 loop: CASSIDRFSPLHF. The CDR3 nucleotides are TGTGCCAGTAGTATCGACAGATTTTCACCCCTCCACTTT.

The chain employs TRBV9 and TRBJ1-1, with D maybe TRBD1 (5 bases). V gave up 4 bases and J gave up 1 base, with 11 bases separating them. CDR3 length: 14 amino acids. Per the germline V gene, CDR1 is SGDLS and CDR2 is YYNGEE. This chain's CDR3 is CASSPWDWNTEAFF. The CDR3 nucleotides read TGTGCCAGCAGCCCCTGGGACTGGAACACTGAAGCTTTCTTT.

A note on this clone: Germline is not matched at one junction end, which may reflect a read error. The V call is TRBV7-7, the J call TRBJ2-3; 8 nucleotides match TRBD1. The germline V gene has CDR1 SSHAT and CDR2 FNYEAQ (reference sequence). This CDR3 contains 15 residues. The CDR3 loop is CASSSDRVNIDTQYF. The CDR3 nucleotides are TGTGCTAGCAGCTCGGACAGGGTGAATATAGATACGCAGTATTTT.

This clone was seen only a few times. This rearrangement joins TRBV20-1 to TRBJ1-1, with 7 positions matching TRBD1. Germline V gives CDR1 DFQATT, CDR2 SNEGSKA (reference sequence). The CDR3 sequence is 10 residues long. J lost 10 bases, V lost 5 bases, and 4 bases had no gene match. CDR3 protein: CSADRAGAFF. The CDR3 bases are TGCAGTGCTGACAGGGCGGGAGCTTTCTTT.

This clone was counted once. The genes are TRBV13 and TRBJ2-1; maybe TRBD2 (6 bases). Between the trimmed V and J ends, which lost 5 bases and 9 bases, there was a span of 14 bases. This CDR3 has 13 amino acids. Germline V CDR1 and CDR2: PRHDT, FYEKMQ (reference sequence). The CDR3 region has the DNA TGTGCCAGCAGCGCGGACTATCCGGGTGAGCAGTTCTTC. Encoded protein: CASSADYPGEQFF.

The V gene is TRBV25-1, the J gene TRBJ2-7, with D perhaps TRBD2 (5 bases). The CDR3 is 12 amino acids. V was clipped by 2 bases and J by 5 bases, with 7 bases between them. Germline V gene data show CDR1 as MGHDK and CDR2 as SYGVNS. This CDR3 is CASSETGNEQYF. CDR3 nucleotides: TGTGCCAGCAGTGAAACGGGGAACGAGCAGTACTTC.

The genes are TRBV6-1 and TRBJ2-7, with 7 bases aligning to TRBD1. CDR3 length: 14 amino acids. Germline V gives CDR1 MNHNS, CDR2 SASEGT. V shed 2 bases and J 5 bases; nucleotides not matched to a gene: 6. CDR3 region: CASSEKGAGDEQYF. CDR3 nucleotides: TGTGCCAGCAGTGAAAAGGGGGCTGGGGACGAGCAGTACTTC.

This chain connects TRBV19 to TRBJ1-2, with D uncertain. Germline CDR1 and CDR2: LNHDA and SQIVND (reference sequence). The V and J ends lost 3 bases and 10 bases respectively, with 15 bases between them. The CDR3 has 13 residues. CDR3 residues: CASSIARASDYTF. CDR3 DNA: TGTGCCAGTAGTATCGCGAGGGCATCTGACTACACCTTC. Together with reference TRBV19 and TRBJ1-2, the CDR3 gives the full variable domain: DGGITQSPKYLFRKEGQNVTLSCEQNLNHDAMYWYRQDPGQGLRLIYYSQIVNDFQKGDIAEGYSVSREKKESFPLTVTSAQKNPTAFYLCASSIARASDYTFGSGTRLTVV.

The rearrangement uses TRBV6-1 and TRBJ2-7; TRBD1 matches at 7 bases. The V gene end was trimmed by 3 bases and the J gene end by 2 bases; junction bases not matched to a gene: 10. Germline V gene data show CDR1 as MNHNS and CDR2 as SASEGT. The CDR3 spans 16 residues. CDR3 sequence: CASSEDHRGIPYEQYF. The CDR3, as DNA: TGTGCCAGCAGTGAGGACCACAGGGGTATCCCCTACGAGCAGTACTTC.

This chain joins TRBV5-5 and TRBJ1-5; a possible D gene is TRBD1 (5 bases). Germline V gene lookup returns CDR1 SGHKS and CDR2 YYEKEE (reference sequence). V lost 2 bases to trimming and J lost 8 bases, with 17 bases between them. The length of the CDR3 is 15 residues. CDR3 residues: CASSFNPRVGEPQHF. CDR3 nucleotide sequence: TGTGCCAGCAGCTTCAACCCCAGGGTTGGGGAGCCCCAGCATTTT.

The V gene is TRBV27, the J gene TRBJ2-7; D uncertain. CDR1 and CDR2 (germline): MNHEY, SMNVEV (reference sequence). The germline V and J ends were trimmed by 0 bases and 3 bases, with 15 bases remaining between them. The CDR3 extends over 16 amino acids. CDR3 DNA: TGTGCCAGCAGTTTATCCGCCGGTAGCATCGACTACGAGCAGTACTTC. It is translated as CASSLSAGSIDYEQYF.

V and J are TRBV19 and TRBJ1-5, with 7 bases lining up with TRBD1. The CDR3 is 15 residues long. CDR1 and CDR2 from the germline V gene are LNHDA and SQIVND (reference sequence). Germline trimming cut 6 bases from V and 4 bases from J; bases unmatched to any gene: 9. CDR3 sequence: CASSLTGKGNQPQHF. The CDR3 DNA follows: TGTGCCAGTAGCCTGACAGGGAAAGGGAATCAGCCCCAGCATTTT.

This sequence joins TRBV10-1 and TRBJ1-5; D unresolved. Germline V gene sequence: CDR1 WNHNN, CDR2 SYGVQD (reference sequence). Trimming pared 6 bases from V and 3 bases from J, leaving 9 bases between. The CDR3 covers 13 residues. The CDR3 here is CASSLGPNQPQHF. CDR3 in DNA: TGCGCCAGCAGCCTGGGCCCCAATCAGCCCCAGCATTTT.

The chain carries TRBV27 and TRBJ1-1, with D possibly being TRBD1 (6 bases). Trimming left V 5 bases short and J 6 bases short, with 22 bases between. The CDR3 contains 16 residues. Germline V CDR1 and CDR2: MNHEY, SMNVEV (reference sequence). The CDR3 nucleotides read TGTGCCAGCAGTCAGCGCCTACAGGGAAGGGTCGCTGAAGCTTTCTTT. This sequence encodes CASSQRLQGRVAEAFF.